This passage covers 26 T cell receptor beta chains from one sample sequenced in a study of post-analysis software for immune sequencing data. General observations from the study: About five TRBV segments were more frequent in patients than controls; TRBV5-6, TRBV5-1 and TRBV20-1 belonged to this group.

These TCRs are of unknown antigen specificity. TCR beta cDNA libraries had unique molecular identifiers. TCRdb itself ran the PCR reads through MiXCR, one entry per CDR3 protein. The sample contains roughly 600,000 distinct CDR3 sequences, 44% of which appear only once. Sequenced input: blood. The receptors were sampled from a girl aged 10 to 17 with multiple sclerosis.

V usage is TRBV7-9 and J usage is TRBJ2-4; TRBD1 matches at 8 bases. This CDR3 region has 16 residues. CDR1 and CDR2 from the germline V gene are SEHNR and FQNEAQ (reference sequence). J was trimmed by 10 bases and V by 2 bases; bases with no gene match: 13. CDR3 in amino acids: CASSLFGQGTDRIQYF. The CDR3 DNA sequence: TGTGCCAGCAGCTTATTCGGACAGGGAACCGATAGGATTCAGTACTTC. The whole variable domain, remainder taken from reference TRBV7-9 and TRBJ2-4, is DTGVSQNPRHKITKRGQNVTFRCDPISEHNRLYWYRQTLGQGPEFLTYFQNEAQLEKSRLLSDRFSAERPKGSFSTLEIQRTEQGDSAMYLCASSLFGQGTDRIQYFGAGTRLSVL.

The chain links TRBV7-6 to TRBJ2-6; D may be TRBD1 (6 bases). Germline assignment: CDR1 SGHVS and CDR2 FNYEAQ. With 4 bases removed from V and 2 bases from J, the gap between germline ends came to 9 bases. This CDR3 region has 15 residues. The CDR3 bases are TGTGCCAGCAGCTCGACAGGAGCTGGGGCCAACGTCCTGACTTTC. Residues: CASSSTGAGANVLTF.

The J gene is TRBJ1-5, the V gene TRBV3-1; D call uncertain. Trimming removed 0 bases from V and 0 bases from J, with 12 bases in between. Germline values: CDR1 LGHDT, CDR2 YNNKEL (reference sequence). This CDR3 comprises 17 residues. The CDR3 is CASSQDNSQYSNQPQHF. The DNA of the CDR3 is TGTGCCAGCAGCCAAGACAATTCCCAGTATAGCAATCAGCCCCAGCATTTT.

This clonotype was counted a few times. The chain couples TRBV20-1 to TRBJ2-7, with D tentatively TRBD1 or TRBD2 (5 bases each). Looked up from germline, CDR1 is DFQATT and CDR2 is SNEGSKA (reference sequence). Trimming removed 5 bases from V and 2 bases from J, with 13 bases in between. The CDR3 extends over 13 amino acids. The CDR3 loop is CSAPGTATYEQYF. The CDR3 DNA reads as TGCAGTGCTCCCGGGACGGCAACCTACGAGCAGTACTTC.

This chain connects TRBV29-1 to TRBJ2-1, with TRBD2 as a possible D gene (6 bases). Trimming left V 6 bases short and J 7 bases short, with 16 bases between. Germline V gene data show CDR1 as SQVTM and CDR2 as ANQGSEA. The CDR3 consists of 13 residues. CDR3 sequence: CSVGLVDWNEQFF. The CDR3 region has the DNA TGCAGCGTGGGACTGGTCGATTGGAATGAGCAGTTCTTC.

The chain employs TRBV5-1 and TRBJ2-5; tentatively, D is TRBD2 (6 bases). The end of the DNA fits TRBJ2-7 better, so the J call may be wrong. CDR1 SGHRS and CDR2 YFSETQ come from the germline V gene. This CDR3 contains 15 residues. The chain's CDR3 is CASSSQAGYGSEQYF. The CDR3 DNA follows: TGCGCCAGCAGCTCCCAGGCGGGTTACGGGAGCGAGCAGTACTTC.

This rearrangement joins TRBV4-1 to TRBJ2-1; 8 nucleotides line up with TRBD1. Losses at the gene ends were 2 bases for V and 13 bases for J; bases not matched to a gene: 4. The length of the CDR3 is 12 residues. Germline V gene data show CDR1 as MGHRA and CDR2 as YSYEKL. The CDR3 DNA follows: TGCGCCAGCAGCCAAATGACAGGGGAACAGTTCTTC. The encoded protein is CASSQMTGEQFF.

V and J are TRBV10-3 and TRBJ2-1; 15 bases align to TRBD2. V shed 4 bases, J shed 4 bases, and the junction held 5 bases outside the gene matches. This CDR3 has 17 amino acids. Germline V gives CDR1 ENHRY, CDR2 SYGVKD. The CDR3 DNA sequence: TGTGCCATCAGTGGATCGGGGACTAGCGGGAGGTACAATGAGCAGTTCTTC. It specifies CAISGSGTSGRYNEQFF.

A word on this clonotype: The germline gene is not matched at one end of the junction; a read error may be the cause. The chain links TRBV7-7 to TRBJ2-4; 7 bases agree with TRBD1. This CDR3 contains 19 residues. Germline lookup yields CDR1 SSHAT and CDR2 FNYEAQ (reference sequence). CDR3 protein: CASSLEADRRPIAKNIQYF. The CDR3 coding sequence is TGTGCTAGCAGCTTAGAGGCGGACAGGAGACCCATAGCCAAAAACATTCAGTACTTC.

This clonotype was detected a few times. The rearrangement links TRBV12-3 or TRBV12-4 to TRBJ2-1, with D perhaps matching TRBD2 (5 bases). The CDR3 length is 12 residues. V lost 5 bases and J lost 8, with 10 bases in between. The CDR3 coding sequence is TGTGCCAGCAGTCTCGGGGTCTATGAGCAGTTCTTC. Its translation: CASSLGVYEQFF.

This clonotype turned up a few times. This chain links TRBV3-1 with TRBJ1-2, with D hard to call. The CDR3 extends over 16 amino acids. V was cut by 3 bases and J by 0 bases, with 14 bases left in between. From germline, CDR1 is LGHDT and CDR2 YNNKEL (reference sequence). CDR3: CASSHDLAISNYGYTF. In DNA form, the CDR3 reads TGTGCCAGCAGCCACGACCTCGCGATCTCTAACTATGGCTACACCTTC. Based on the CDR3 plus reference TRBV3-1 and TRBJ1-2, the full variable domain is DTAVSQTPKYLVTQMGNDKSIKCEQNLGHDTMYWYKQDSKKFLKIMFSYNNKELIINETVPNRFSPKSPDKAHLNLHINSLELGDSAVYFCASSHDLAISNYGYTFGSGTRLTVV.

The chain links TRBV19 to TRBJ1-1, with D possibly matching TRBD1 (5 bases). Germline CDR1 and CDR2: LNHDA and SQIVND (reference sequence). The CDR3 contains 13 residues. Deletions cut 3 bases from V and 6 bases from J, with 11 bases between. CDR3 protein: CASSIGTVAEAFF. The CDR3, as DNA: TGTGCCAGTAGTATCGGGACGGTGGCTGAAGCTTTCTTT. Full variable domain (missing parts from reference TRBV19 and TRBJ1-1): DGGITQSPKYLFRKEGQNVTLSCEQNLNHDAMYWYRQDPGQGLRLIYYSQIVNDFQKGDIAEGYSVSREKKESFPLTVTSAQKNPTAFYLCASSIGTVAEAFFGQGTRLTVV.

This clonotype was observed a few times. This sequence joins TRBV4-1 and TRBJ1-4; D unresolved. V was pared by 3 bases and J by 4 bases, with 9 bases between. The CDR3 length is 14 residues. Germline lookup yields CDR1 MGHRA and CDR2 YSYEKL. The CDR3 DNA follows: TGCGCCAGCAGCCAGACCGGGCTTAATGAAAAACTGTTTTTT. Residues: CASSQTGLNEKLFF.

The chain employs TRBV6-5 and TRBJ2-4; D unresolved. The DNA end favors TRBJ2-7, so the J call may be wrong. CDR1 is MNHEY and CDR2 is SVGAGI in the germline V gene. This CDR3 comprises 13 residues. The CDR3 bases are TGTGCCAGCAGTTTACAAACCAGATACGAGCAGTACTTC. Translated, it gives CASSLQTRYEQYF.

This clonotype was recorded once. This rearrangement joins TRBV12-3 or TRBV12-4 to TRBJ1-2, with TRBD1 identical over 7 bases. The CDR3 sequence is 16 residues long. V lost 6 bases and J lost 6; bases outside the gene matches: 16. In DNA form, the CDR3 reads TGTGCCAGCAGGCGTGTAATTATCCGGGACAGTCATGGCTACACCTTC. It codes for CASRRVIIRDSHGYTF.

This chain joins TRBV6-2 or TRBV6-3 and TRBJ1-1, with D possibly matching TRBD1 (6 bases). Germline CDR1 and CDR2: MNHEY and SVGEGT. The CDR3 is 15 amino acids. Deletions cut 2 bases from V and 0 bases from J, with 10 bases between. The CDR3 region is CASSYPTGVNTEAFF. The DNA of the CDR3 is TGTGCCAGCAGTTACCCGACAGGTGTGAACACTGAAGCTTTCTTT.

This chain joins TRBV28 and TRBJ1-5; 8 bases align to TRBD1. V lost 4 bases, J lost 0 bases, and 2 bases stayed unmatched. The CDR3 loop spans 15 amino acids. Germline CDR1 reads MDHEN; CDR2 reads SYDVKM. In nucleotides, the CDR3 is TGTGCCAGCAGTTGGGACAGGCCTAGCAATCAGCCCCAGCATTTT. Protein sequence: CASSWDRPSNQPQHF.

Only a few counts were recorded for this clonotype. The chain employs TRBV6-6 and TRBJ1-5; no definite D call. This CDR3 contains 16 residues. V was clipped by 6 bases and J by 5 bases, with 20 bases between them. Germline V lookup: CDR1 MNHNY, CDR2 SVGAGI (reference sequence). CDR3 DNA sequence: TGTGCCAGCAGAATACTGCTACGCGGACCGCATCAGCCCCAGCATTTT. It yields the protein CASRILLRGPHQPQHF.

This sequence joins TRBV12-3 or TRBV12-4 and TRBJ2-1; D might be TRBD2 (5 bases). With 6 bases removed from V and 7 bases from J, the gap between germline ends came to 16 bases. The CDR3 has 14 amino acids. The CDR3 sequence is CASSQLGVRNEQFF. In DNA form, the CDR3 reads TGTGCCAGCAGCCAACTCGGGGTTAGGAATGAGCAGTTCTTC.

This clonotype was detected a few times. The V gene is TRBV12-3 or TRBV12-4, the J gene TRBJ2-7, with D perhaps assigned TRBD1 or TRBD2 (6 bases each). The CDR3 extends over 15 amino acids. V lost 7 bases and J lost 0, with 16 bases in between. For the CDR3, the DNA is TGTGCCAGCATGTTAGGGGGGCCTATCTCCTACGAGCAGTACTTC. Its translation is CASMLGGPISYEQYF.

The CDR3 DNA reads TGTGCCAGCACCAAAGGGACAGGGCCCATGGGGTTAGCTTTCTTT. Translation: CASTKGTGPMGLAFF. The rearrangement uses TRBV2 and TRBJ1-1; TRBD1 aligns across 9 bases. Trimming cost V 7 bases and J 10 bases; bases outside gene matches: 16. From germline, CDR1 is SNHLY and CDR2 FYNNEI. CDR3 size: 15 residues. Full variable domain (outside the CDR3, taken from reference TRBV2 and TRBJ1-1): EPEVTQTPSHQVTQMGQEVILRCVPISNHLYFYWYRQILGQKVEFLVSFYNNEISEKSEIFDDQFSVERPDGSNFTLKIRSTKLEDSAMYFCASTKGTGPMGLAFFGQGTRLTVV.

This sequence joins TRBV12-3 or TRBV12-4 and TRBJ2-1; D ambiguous. This CDR3 has 14 residues. Trimming took 7 bases from V and 0 from J, leaving 10 bases between them. This chain's CDR3 is CASTLDSSYNEQFF. As DNA, the CDR3 is TGTGCCAGCACCTTAGACTCCTCCTACAATGAGCAGTTCTTC.

The chain employs TRBV27 and TRBJ2-4, with D hard to call. Deletions cut 5 bases from V and 2 bases from J, with 10 bases between. The V gene's germline CDR1 is MNHEY and CDR2 SMNVEV (reference sequence). The CDR3 covers 14 residues. CDR3 residues: CASSGSLTKNIQYF. CDR3 nucleotide sequence: TGTGCCAGCAGTGGATCGCTGACCAAAAACATTCAGTACTTC.

This clonotype was seen a handful of times. V is TRBV4-1 and J is TRBJ2-7; D unclear. V shed 0 bases and J shed 4 bases, with 16 bases lying between them. CDR1 MGHRA and CDR2 YSYEKL come from the germline V gene. The CDR3 sequence is 16 residues long. The CDR3 DNA sequence: TGCGCCAGCAGCCAAGATAGATCGGGTATGGGTTACGAGCAGTACTTC. Amino acid sequence: CASSQDRSGMGYEQYF.

This clonotype was seen a few times. The chain has TRBV19 and TRBJ2-1; tentative D call: TRBD1 (6 bases). This CDR3 is built from 15 residues. V shed 1 base and J shed 2 bases, with 9 bases lying between them. Germline V gene data show CDR1 as LNHDA and CDR2 as SQIVND (reference sequence). The CDR3 spells CASSIGQVAYNEQFF. The CDR3, as DNA: TGTGCCAGTAGTATAGGACAGGTCGCCTACAATGAGCAGTTCTTC.

The rearrangement links TRBV12-3 or TRBV12-4 to TRBJ2-1; D gene ambiguous. V was cut by 6 bases and J by 9 bases, with 6 bases left in between. CDR3 size: 10 residues. The CDR3 spells CASSLIEQFF. CDR3 DNA: TGTGCCAGCAGCCTTATTGAGCAGTTCTTC.